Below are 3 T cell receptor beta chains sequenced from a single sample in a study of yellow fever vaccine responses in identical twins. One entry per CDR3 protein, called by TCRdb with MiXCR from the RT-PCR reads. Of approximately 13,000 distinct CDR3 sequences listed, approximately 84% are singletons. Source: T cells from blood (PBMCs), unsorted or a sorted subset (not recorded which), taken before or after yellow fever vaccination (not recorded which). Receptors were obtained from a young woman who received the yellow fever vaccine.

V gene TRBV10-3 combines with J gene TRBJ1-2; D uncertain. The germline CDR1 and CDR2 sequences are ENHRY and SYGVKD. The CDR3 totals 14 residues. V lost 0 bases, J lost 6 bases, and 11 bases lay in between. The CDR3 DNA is TGTGCCATCAGTGAGTCGTCAGGCTCGCATGGCTACACCTTC. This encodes CAISESSGSHGYTF.

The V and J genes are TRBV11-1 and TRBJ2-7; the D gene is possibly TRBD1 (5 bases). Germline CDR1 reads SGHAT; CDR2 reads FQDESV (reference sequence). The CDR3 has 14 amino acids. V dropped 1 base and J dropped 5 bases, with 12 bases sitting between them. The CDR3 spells CASSLGTTQDEQYF. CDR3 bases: TGTGCCAGCAGCTTAGGGACAACTCAGGACGAGCAGTACTTC.

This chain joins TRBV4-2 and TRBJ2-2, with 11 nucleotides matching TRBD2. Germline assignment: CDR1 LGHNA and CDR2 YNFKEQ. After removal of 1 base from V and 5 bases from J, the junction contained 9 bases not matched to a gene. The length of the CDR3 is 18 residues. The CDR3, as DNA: TGTGCCAGCAGCCAAGCTAGCGGGAGGACAAATCATACCGGGGAGCTGTTTTTT. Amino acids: CASSQASGRTNHTGELFF.